Presented here are 18 T cell receptor beta chains from one specimen sequenced in a study of blood T cell repertoires in COVID-19. TCRdb's table, derived via immunoSEQ multiplex PCR, lists solely in-frame clones and lacks some. The sample yields 230,000 or so clones, 88% seen once. Sequenced: PBMCs or T cells enriched from blood (not recorded which). All receptors derive from a woman between 35 and 50 years old with acute COVID-19.

Comments on this clone: This same CDR3 is encoded by further DNA sequences in the sample. The chain combines TRBV9 with TRBJ1-3; D is unclear. Trimming pared 5 bases from V and 0 bases from J, leaving 9 bases between. Per the germline V gene, CDR1 is SGDLS and CDR2 is YYNGEE. The CDR3 has 14 amino acids. The CDR3 nucleotides are TGTGCCAGCAGTGCAGGCAACTCTGGAAACACCATATATTTT. This encodes CASSAGNSGNTIYF.

In this sample, this clone turned up once. V usage is TRBV5-1 and J usage is TRBJ2-1; D is uncertain. Trimming removed 1 base from V and 6 bases from J, with 14 bases in between. Germline CDR1 and CDR2: SGHRS and YFSETQ. CDR3 size: 15 residues. CDR3 coding DNA: TGCGCCAGCAGCTTGACCCTACCCTCGTCCAATGAGCAGTTCTTC. Translated, it gives CASSLTLPSSNEQFF. Full variable domain (missing parts from reference TRBV5-1 and TRBJ2-1): KAGVTQTPRYLIKTRGQQVTLSCSPISGHRSVSWYQQTPGQGLQFLFEYFSETQRNKGNFPGRFSGRQFSNSRSEMNVSTLELGDSALYLCASSLTLPSSNEQFFGPGTRLTVL.

The chain uses TRBV2 and TRBJ1-1; the match to TRBD1 covers 9 bases. Losses at the gene ends were 4 bases for V and 7 bases for J; bases not matched to a gene: 7. Germline V gives CDR1 SNHLY, CDR2 FYNNEI. The CDR3 consists of 14 residues. As DNA, the CDR3 is TGTGCCAGCAGTGGGGGGGACAGGGCGGGTGAAGCTTTCTTT. Translated: CASSGGDRAGEAFF. The entire variable domain, with the rest obtained from reference TRBV2 and TRBJ1-1, is as follows: EPEVTQTPSHQVTQMGQEVILRCVPISNHLYFYWYRQILGQKVEFLVSFYNNEISEKSEIFDDQFSVERPDGSNFTLKIRSTKLEDSAMYFCASSGGDRAGEAFFGQGTRLTVV.

V and J are TRBV11-2 and TRBJ1-1; maybe TRBD1 (6 bases). Germline CDR1 SGHAT, CDR2 FQNNGV. With 3 bases removed from V and 4 bases from J, the gap between germline ends came to 12 bases. CDR3 size: 14 residues. This chain's CDR3 is CASSLDSLFTEAFF. CDR3 coding DNA: TGTGCCAGCAGCTTGGACAGTCTTTTCACTGAAGCTTTCTTT.

This chain connects TRBV29-1 to TRBJ2-3, with TRBD2 as a possible D gene (6 bases). CDR3 size: 12 residues. The V and J ends lost 6 bases and 4 bases respectively, with 11 bases between them. Germline V gene data show CDR1 as SQVTM and CDR2 as ANQGSEA. CDR3 nucleotide sequence: TGCAGCGTCCTGGTAGCGGCAGATACGCAGTATTTT. Protein: CSVLVAADTQYF.

This chain uses TRBV18 with TRBJ2-5; possible D gene TRBD2, 7 bases. Trimming left V 2 bases short and J 5 bases short, with 15 bases between. The CDR3 has 15 amino acids. Germline V gene sequence: CDR1 KGHSH, CDR2 LQKENI. The CDR3 spells CASSPKWTRGETQYF. CDR3 coding DNA: TGTGCCAGCTCACCAAAGTGGACTAGGGGGGAGACCCAGTACTTC.

The chain is built from TRBV7-6 and TRBJ1-2; D is perhaps TRBD1 (6 bases). The CDR3 extends over 13 amino acids. The V end lost 4 bases, the J end lost 7 bases, and 13 bases lay between the germline ends. CDR1 and CDR2 from the germline V gene are SGHVS and FNYEAQ. CDR3 loop: CASSSGGGRGYTF. The CDR3 nucleotides read TGTGCCAGCAGCTCGGGAGGGGGTCGTGGCTACACCTTC.

The chain uses TRBV27 and TRBJ2-1; D is unresolved. There are 13 residues in the CDR3. Germline CDR1 MNHEY, CDR2 SMNVEV (reference sequence). V was shortened by 1 base and J by 8 bases, with 9 bases between the two germline ends. DNA of the CDR3: TGTGCCAGCAGTTTATTTCGGGTTGATGAGCAGTTCTTC. It translates to CASSLFRVDEQFF.

The genes are TRBV5-1 and TRBJ2-2, with 10 bases lining up with TRBD2. The germline CDR1 and CDR2 sequences are SGHRS and YFSETQ. The CDR3 runs to 15 residues. The trim removed 2 bases at V and 7 bases at J, leaving 5 bases unmatched. In DNA form, the CDR3 reads TGCGCCAGCAGCTTCCTAGCGGGAGAAGGCGGGGAGCTGTTTTTT. It specifies CASSFLAGEGGELFF.

This chain uses TRBV9 with TRBJ1-5, with 10 bases matching TRBD1. Germline lookup yields CDR1 SGDLS and CDR2 YYNGEE. Losses at the gene ends were 3 bases for V and 0 bases for J; bases not matched to a gene: 9. This CDR3 region has 18 residues. In DNA, the CDR3 is TGTGCCAGCAGCGCCGGGACAGGGGAGCAATATAGCAATCAGCCCCAGCATTTT. This codes for CASSAGTGEQYSNQPQHF.

The CDR3 is CASSRTGGGETQYF. The CDR3 DNA is TGTGCCAGCAGCCGCACAGGGGGCGGGGAGACCCAGTACTTC. V gene TRBV7-9 combines with J gene TRBJ2-5, with 9 bases lining up with TRBD1. The CDR3 is 14 amino acids. Unmatched junction bases numbered 6, after V lost 5 bases and J lost 5 bases. Germline V gene sequence: CDR1 SEHNR, CDR2 FQNEAQ (reference sequence).

This clone was detected only once. This chain joins TRBV28 and TRBJ2-5; 11 nucleotides line up with TRBD2. Trimming took 5 bases from V and 4 from J; bases not matched to a gene: 6. The germline V gene has CDR1 MDHEN and CDR2 SYDVKM. The CDR3 is 15 residues long. Here the CDR3 DNA reads TGTGCCAGCAGTAAGGAACTAGCGGGAGTAGAGACCCAGTACTTC. This codes for CASSKELAGVETQYF.

This chain connects TRBV13 to TRBJ1-1, with 7 nucleotides matching TRBD1. V gave up 3 bases and J gave up 4 bases; unmatched junction bases: 5. Germline loops: CDR1 PRHDT, CDR2 FYEKMQ (reference sequence). This CDR3 is built from 14 residues. Written as DNA, the CDR3 is TGTGCCAGCAGCTTCCGGACAGGCACCACTGAAGCTTTCTTT. Protein product: CASSFRTGTTEAFF.

In its sample, this clone was seen a few times. The V and J genes are TRBV4-3 and TRBJ2-1; TRBD2 aligns across 8 bases. The germline gives CDR1 LGHNA, CDR2 YSLEER. The length of the CDR3 is 16 residues. J was trimmed by 7 bases and V by 0 bases; bases with no gene match: 8. The CDR3 region is CASSQEGAGGLNEQFF. CDR3 DNA sequence: TGCGCCAGCAGCCAAGAGGGGGCGGGGGGTTTGAATGAGCAGTTCTTC.

V gene TRBV4-3 combines with J gene TRBJ1-6; D is possibly TRBD1 (6 bases). Germline V gene lookup returns CDR1 LGHNA and CDR2 YSLEER. V lost 1 base to trimming and J lost 12 bases, with 10 bases between them. The length of the CDR3 is 13 residues. The CDR3 coding sequence is TGCGCCAGCAGCCAAGTACAGGGCATACCCCTCCACTTT. Translation: CASSQVQGIPLHF.

In its sample, this clone was seen a few times. This chain joins TRBV19 and TRBJ1-3; D is unresolved. Trimming cost V 8 bases and J 4 bases, with 12 bases left between them. The CDR3 covers 13 residues. The germline V gene encodes CDR1 LNHDA and CDR2 SQIVND (reference sequence). CDR3 nucleotide sequence: TGTGCCAGTCAACAGAAAGGAGGAAACACCATATATTTT. This codes for CASQQKGGNTIYF.

V gene TRBV6-2 or TRBV6-3 combines with J gene TRBJ1-1; 7 bases are a match to TRBD1. The junction had 9 bases not matched to a gene; V was cut back by 4 bases and J by 1 base. The CDR3 is 16 amino acids. Germline V gene lookup returns CDR1 MNHEY and CDR2 SVGEGT. The CDR3 nucleotides read TGTGCCAGCAGTTTCCCGACGGGACAGAAGAACACTGAAGCTTTCTTT. It yields the protein CASSFPTGQKNTEAFF.

This clone is a singleton in its sample. The genes are TRBV7-9 and TRBJ1-2; 10 bases are shared with TRBD1. The germline CDR1 and CDR2 sequences are SEHNR and FQNEAQ (reference sequence). V lost 4 bases to trimming and J lost 3 bases; unmatched junction nucleotides: 2. The CDR3 is 14 amino acids. The CDR3 coding sequence is TGTGCCAGCAGCTCCGGGACAGGGGACTATGGCTACACCTTC. Amino acid sequence: CASSSGTGDYGYTF. The full variable domain, rest sourced from reference TRBV7-9 and TRBJ1-2, is DTGVSQNPRHKITKRGQNVTFRCDPISEHNRLYWYRQTLGQGPEFLTYFQNEAQLEKSRLLSDRFSAERPKGSFSTLEIQRTEQGDSAMYLCASSSGTGDYGYTFGSGTRLTVV.